The entry below describes one T cell receptor (beta chain). The protocol was immunoSEQ multiplex PCR, while the TCRdb copy is restricted to in-frame clones and leaves out a portion. The sample holds some 84,000 clones; approximately 91% are singletons and the top ten take 22%. The data originate from a study of PD-1 blockade in classical Hodgkin lymphoma. Every single patient, without exception, relapsed after autologous stem cell transplantation, and brentuximab vedotin exposure varied. Germline V CDR1 and CDR2: SGHVS, FQNEAQ. V dropped 0 bases and J dropped 4 bases, with 19 bases sitting between them. This CDR3 is built from 17 residues.

V is TRBV7-8 and J is TRBJ2-7; D may correspond to TRBD1 or TRBD2 (7 bases each). This receptor was identified in a human donor with classical Hodgkin lymphoma. This specimen was peripheral blood mononuclear cells (PBMCs), taken at baseline. The CDR3 spells CASSLALGQGGMYEQYF. CDR3 nucleotide sequence: TGTGCCAGCAGCTTAGCGTTGGGTCAGGGGGGGATGTACGAGCAGTACTTC.